This T cell receptor beta chain comes out of a study of blood T cell repertoires in COVID-19. About the research overall: COVID-19 samples collected from the United States, Italy and Spain covered acute and convalescent phases. In each case, the material was cDNA or gDNA derived from T cells, B-cell-depleted T cells, or PBMCs.

Per the original methods: Estimates of nucleated cell counts were drawn from the amplification of reference gene primers. Sequencing was performed with immunoSEQ multiplex PCR; in TCRdb, only in-frame clones are kept and a portion is missing. The V and J calls and clone size are taken from that table; D and trimming were inferred from the DNA. The sample has some 140,000 clones; 91% are singletons. The ends were cut back, 5 bases at V and 8 bases at J, with 18 bases in the middle. In germline, CDR1 is SGHTA, CDR2 FQGNSA. This CDR3 contains 15 residues. The chain employs TRBV7-2 and TRBJ1-4, with TRBD1 as a possible D gene (5 bases). The sample consisted of peripheral blood. The clonotype originates from a middle-aged man with acute or convalescent COVID-19. The CDR3 coding sequence is TGTGCCAGCAGCCCGTCAGGGCCCCGGACGGAAAAACTGTTTTTT. Amino acid sequence: CASSPSGPRTEKLFF.